The 25 T cell receptor beta chains reported below all come from one sample, sequenced in a study of blood T cell repertoires in COVID-19. Assay: immunoSEQ multiplex PCR; the TCRdb copy retains only in-frame clones and omits some. The sample shows more than 300,000 clones, more than 90% of them seen only once. The sequenced sample was PBMCs or T cells enriched from blood (not recorded which). These TCRs come from a woman in her twenties or thirties who had been exposed to COVID-19.

This clone was observed a few times. DNA of the CDR3: TGTGCCAGCAGCCAAACCCTCGGGGGGCCAGGGGGCTACACCTTC. Protein sequence: CASSQTLGGPGGYTF. This sequence joins TRBV3-1 (or the pseudogene TRBV3-2) and TRBJ1-2; D perhaps matches TRBD1 (6 bases). The CDR3 runs to 15 residues. Germline V gene lookup returns CDR1 LGHDT and CDR2 YNNKEL (reference sequence). Trimming pared 2 bases from V and 8 bases from J, leaving 18 bases between.

The chain combines TRBV4-2 with TRBJ2-2; weak D call: TRBD1 (6 bases). This CDR3 contains 15 residues. CDR1 LGHNA and CDR2 YNFKEQ come from the germline V gene. Trimming removed 4 bases at V and 0 bases at J, with 9 bases between. The CDR3 DNA reads as TGTGCCAGCAGCCCCAGGGGAACGAACACCGGGGAGCTGTTTTTT. This gives the protein CASSPRGTNTGELFF.

A word on this clone: One junction end does not reproduce the germline sequence, and a read error may be involved. The chain couples TRBV6-5 to TRBJ1-2, with TRBD1 identical over 11 bases. CDR1 is MNHEY, CDR2 SVGAGI, per germline. This CDR3 has 14 residues. CDR3 in DNA: TGTGCCAGCAGCCGTATAGGACAGGGGGCAACTGCGGGTTTC. This sequence encodes CASSRIGQGATAGF.

V is TRBV24-1 and J is TRBJ1-2, with D possibly TRBD1 on 5 matching bases. The CDR3 has 15 residues. Germline V lookup: CDR1 KGHDR, CDR2 SFDVKD. Trimming cost V 0 bases and J 8 bases, with 15 bases left between them. The chain's CDR3 is CATSDLRLGGLGYTF. The CDR3 DNA follows: TGTGCCACCAGTGATTTGAGGTTGGGGGGTCTGGGCTACACCTTC.

The chain uses TRBV4-1 and TRBJ2-1; 9 nucleotides line up with TRBD1. V trimming: 3 bases; J trimming: 0 bases; junction bases outside the gene matches: 3. Germline lookup yields CDR1 MGHRA and CDR2 YSYEKL. The CDR3 has 16 residues. CDR3 sequence reads: CASSQRTGVSYNEQFF. The CDR3 bases are TGCGCCAGCAGCCAGCGGACAGGGGTCTCCTACAATGAGCAGTTCTTC.

This clone was counted once. This chain joins TRBV28 and TRBJ2-7; TRBD1 matches 10 bases. Germline-derived CDR1 and CDR2 are MDHEN and SYDVKM. V was pared by 7 bases and J by 10 bases, with 16 bases of the junction left unmatched. The CDR3 length is 15 residues. The CDR3 reads CASNPRGTGVPLQYF. The CDR3 DNA sequence: TGTGCCAGCAACCCTCGCGGGACAGGGGTCCCGCTACAGTACTTC.

The chain's CDR3 is CASSPRTVGNTIYF. DNA of the CDR3: TGTGCCAGCAGCCCACGGACAGTTGGAAACACCATATATTTT. The chain employs TRBV9 and TRBJ1-3, with a possible D match to TRBD1 (6 bases). The CDR3 runs 14 residues. CDR1 SGDLS and CDR2 YYNGEE come from the germline V gene. Trimming removed 4 bases from V and 3 bases from J, with 11 bases in between.

The chain links TRBV7-9 to TRBJ2-5; D is unclear. Trimming stripped 4 bases from V and 7 bases from J, with 13 bases between. CDR3 size: 13 residues. The germline V gene has CDR1 SEHNR and CDR2 FQNEAQ (reference sequence). The CDR3 DNA sequence: TGTGCCAGCAGCTCGTCGACTCCGGGGACCCAGTACTTC. Its protein product is CASSSSTPGTQYF. Filled out from reference TRBV7-9 and TRBJ2-5, the complete variable domain reads DTGVSQNPRHKITKRGQNVTFRCDPISEHNRLYWYRQTLGQGPEFLTYFQNEAQLEKSRLLSDRFSAERPKGSFSTLEIQRTEQGDSAMYLCASSSSTPGTQYFGPGTRLLVL.

Comments on this clone: Additional DNA sequences in this sample encode the identical CDR3. The V call is TRBV5-1, the J call TRBJ1-5, with 8 bases matching TRBD1. The CDR3 spans 14 residues. Germline-derived CDR1 and CDR2 are SGHRS and YFSETQ. The trim removed 0 bases at V and 7 bases at J, leaving 3 bases unmatched. Here the CDR3 reads CASSLGTGNQPQHF. CDR3 nucleotide sequence: TGCGCCAGCAGCTTGGGGACAGGGAACCAGCCCCAGCATTTT.

V gene TRBV7-9 combines with J gene TRBJ2-5, with D perhaps TRBD1 (6 bases). The CDR3 length is 14 residues. From germline, CDR1 is SEHNR and CDR2 FQNEAQ (reference sequence). Trimming took 5 bases from V and 2 from J, leaving 12 bases between them. In DNA, the CDR3 is TGTGCCAGCAGCAAAGGACAGCAACAAGAGACCCAGTACTTC. It is translated as CASSKGQQQETQYF. Based on the CDR3 plus reference TRBV7-9 and TRBJ2-5, the full variable domain is DTGVSQNPRHKITKRGQNVTFRCDPISEHNRLYWYRQTLGQGPEFLTYFQNEAQLEKSRLLSDRFSAERPKGSFSTLEIQRTEQGDSAMYLCASSKGQQQETQYFGPGTRLLVL.

This chain joins TRBV6-5 and TRBJ2-7; D is uncertain. The V gene's germline CDR1 is MNHEY and CDR2 SVGAGI. The CDR3 contains 12 residues. The V and J ends lost 2 bases and 5 bases respectively, with 7 bases between them. The CDR3 protein is CASSYTADEQYF. Here the CDR3 DNA reads TGTGCCAGCAGTTACACCGCGGACGAGCAGTACTTC.

This chain connects TRBV4-1 to TRBJ2-5; TRBD2 matches 8 bases. Germline CDR1 MGHRA, CDR2 YSYEKL. CDR3 length: 16 amino acids. The junction had 8 bases not matched to a gene; V was cut back by 3 bases and J by 2 bases. CDR3 nucleotides: TGCGCCAGCAGCCAGCCGGGGGGGAGAAATCAAGAGACCCAGTACTTC. Translating gives CASSQPGGRNQETQYF.

The chain uses TRBV4-1 and TRBJ2-1, with 8 bases that match TRBD1. The CDR3 contains 16 residues. V lost 3 bases to trimming and J lost 5 bases; unmatched junction nucleotides: 9. Germline V gene data show CDR1 as MGHRA and CDR2 as YSYEKL. The chain's CDR3 is CASSQRTGNLDNEQFF. CDR3 bases: TGCGCCAGCAGCCAGAGGACAGGGAATTTAGACAATGAGCAGTTCTTC.

This chain connects TRBV7-6 to TRBJ2-7; 12 positions match TRBD2. CDR1 is SGHVS and CDR2 is FNYEAQ in the germline V gene. CDR3 length: 18 amino acids. With V trimmed by 0 bases and J by 3 bases, 9 bases remained unmatched. The chain's CDR3 is CASSLAPASGGAGYEQYF. DNA for the CDR3: TGTGCCAGCAGCTTAGCTCCGGCTAGCGGGGGGGCTGGCTACGAGCAGTACTTC.

On this clone: A read error may account for a junction end that differs from germline. This rearrangement joins TRBV12-5 to TRBJ1-1, with a weak D call TRBD1 (5 bases). CDR3 length: 12 residues. CDR1 is LGHNT and CDR2 is FRNRAP in the germline V gene. For the CDR3, the DNA is TGTGCTAGTGGTTTTGGGCAGGGCGATACTCTCTTT. This translates into CASGFGQGDTLF.

The chain employs TRBV7-6 and TRBJ1-2, with D maybe TRBD1 (6 bases). The V gene's germline CDR1 is SGHVS and CDR2 FNYEAQ. Trimming removed 2 bases at V and 2 bases at J, with 15 bases between. This CDR3 contains 16 residues. The CDR3 loop is CASSLRTAGDNYGYTF. CDR3 in DNA: TGTGCCAGCAGCTTAAGGACAGCCGGAGACAACTATGGCTACACCTTC.

The CDR3 coding sequence is TGTGCCAGCAGCCCTACGGTAGGGGGGAACACTGAAGCTTTCTTT. Protein product: CASSPTVGGNTEAFF. The chain employs TRBV6-4 and TRBJ1-1, with D possibly TRBD1 on 6 matching bases. The V and J ends lost 6 bases and 1 base respectively, with 15 bases between them. The CDR3 covers 15 residues. CDR1 and CDR2 (germline): MRHNA, SNTAGT.

On this clone itself: Distinct nucleotide sequences in the sample also encode this CDR3. The rearrangement links TRBV3-1 (or the pseudogene TRBV3-2) to TRBJ1-2; 7 nucleotides line up with TRBD1. V trimming: 4 bases; J trimming: 2 bases; junction bases outside the gene matches: 4. The CDR3 totals 14 residues. Germline CDR1 LGHDT, CDR2 YNNKEL (reference sequence). The CDR3 DNA sequence: TGTGCCAGCAGCCGACCGACAGGGAACTATGGCTACACCTTC. Protein product: CASSRPTGNYGYTF.

The chain uses TRBV19 and TRBJ1-4; TRBD1 agrees at 10 bases. CDR3 length equals 15 residues. The germline V gene encodes CDR1 LNHDA and CDR2 SQIVND (reference sequence). The V gene end was trimmed by 4 bases and the J gene end by 8 bases; junction bases not matched to a gene: 7. The CDR3 protein is CASSRPGQGQEKLFF. The CDR3 DNA sequence: TGTGCCAGTAGTAGACCGGGACAGGGGCAGGAAAAACTGTTTTTT.

The chain links TRBV27 to TRBJ2-5; D gene unclear. CDR1 is MNHEY and CDR2 is SMNVEV in the germline V gene (reference sequence). This CDR3 has 13 amino acids. Trimming pared 6 bases from V and 2 bases from J, leaving 10 bases between. The CDR3 spells CASSARRQETQYF. In DNA form, the CDR3 reads TGTGCCAGCAGCGCCCGGAGACAAGAGACCCAGTACTTC.

This rearrangement joins TRBV27 to TRBJ2-3; TRBD1 matches at 7 bases. Germline values: CDR1 MNHEY, CDR2 SMNVEV (reference sequence). The CDR3 consists of 14 residues. The ends lost 8 bases at V and 0 bases at J; junction bases unmatched: 5. The CDR3 coding sequence is TGTGCCAGCTATCAACAGGGGAGCACAGATACGCAGTATTTT. Residues: CASYQQGSTDTQYF.

This sequence joins TRBV6-5 and TRBJ1-3; D perhaps matches TRBD1 (6 bases). This CDR3 is 14 amino acids long. The V gene lost 7 bases and the J gene lost 3 bases, with 13 bases spanning the gap. The germline CDR1 and CDR2 sequences are MNHEY and SVGAGI. The chain's CDR3 is CASTQGSVGNTIYF. The CDR3 DNA is TGTGCCAGCACCCAGGGGAGCGTTGGAAACACCATATATTTT.

V is TRBV27 and J is TRBJ1-1; 7 bases align to TRBD1. This CDR3 is built from 16 residues. With V trimmed by 5 bases and J by 0 bases, 9 bases remained unmatched. Germline CDR1 MNHEY, CDR2 SMNVEV (reference sequence). Here the CDR3 reads CASSTETTGLNTEAFF. The CDR3 DNA follows: TGTGCCAGCAGTACAGAGACGACAGGGTTGAACACTGAAGCTTTCTTT.

V gene TRBV6-5 combines with J gene TRBJ1-5, with 8 bases identical to TRBD1. In germline, CDR1 is MNHEY, CDR2 SVGAGI. The CDR3 runs 14 residues. Trimming removed 4 bases from V and 3 bases from J; junction bases left unmatched: 2. In DNA, the CDR3 is TGTGCCAGCAGTTTGGGACAGGTCAATCAGCCCCAGCATTTT. Amino acids: CASSLGQVNQPQHF.

V gene TRBV12-5 combines with J gene TRBJ1-4; D unclear. The CDR3 has 13 amino acids. Per the germline V gene, CDR1 is LGHNT and CDR2 is FRNRAP. V gave up 7 bases and J gave up 1 base, with 7 bases separating them. CDR3 sequence (DNA): TGTGCTAGTGAGGCGGAAACTAATGAAAAACTGTTTTTT. The encoded protein is CASEAETNEKLFF.